This T cell receptor (delta chain) was captured by sequencing in a study of gamma-delta T cells after stem cell transplantation. The CDR3 totals 20 residues. From germline, CDR1 is TSWWSYY and CDR2 QGS. Points on this clone: The junction shows a germline mismatch at one end, possibly a read error.

TCRdb reprocessed the RT-PCR reads through CATT. The sample has nearly 8,000 delta-chain clones, approximately 15% seen once. The chain joins TRDV1 to TRDJ2; maybe TRDD3 (7 bases). The sequencing sample was made of gamma-delta T cells. The sequence derives from a human donor. It is not recorded whose cells these are; they may come from a transplant donor. The CDR3: CALGGFLPWGVQALAAQLFF. CDR3 coding DNA: TGTGCTCTTGGGGGCTTCCTTCCCTGGGGGGTACAAGCTTTGGCAGCACAACTCTTCTTT.